The table lists the clone carrying this T cell receptor beta chain with many counts. TCRdb re-analysed the reads in MiXCR, keeping a single row per CDR3 protein. The sample has around 240,000 distinct CDR3 sequences, roughly 23% seen once. These data come from a study of T cell repertoires in cytomegalovirus infection. The germline gives CDR1 SEHNR, CDR2 FQNEAQ (reference sequence). The CDR3 contains 14 residues. J was trimmed by 1 base and V by 5 bases; bases with no gene match: 2. Sample: CD8+ T cells from PBMCs. This chain joins TRBV7-9 and TRBJ1-1; TRBD1 matches 9 bases. This sequence was found in a human donor in good health (CMV status not recorded). Some clones in this sample may be carry-over from other donors' samples. The CDR3 DNA sequence: TGTGCCAGCAGCGACAGGGGGGGGAACACTGAAGCTTTCTTT. This encodes CASSDRGGNTEAFF. Combining the CDR3 with reference TRBV7-9 and TRBJ1-1 gives the whole variable domain DTGVSQNPRHKITKRGQNVTFRCDPISEHNRLYWYRQTLGQGPEFLTYFQNEAQLEKSRLLSDRFSAERPKGSFSTLEIQRTEQGDSAMYLCASSDRGGNTEAFFGQGTRLTVV.